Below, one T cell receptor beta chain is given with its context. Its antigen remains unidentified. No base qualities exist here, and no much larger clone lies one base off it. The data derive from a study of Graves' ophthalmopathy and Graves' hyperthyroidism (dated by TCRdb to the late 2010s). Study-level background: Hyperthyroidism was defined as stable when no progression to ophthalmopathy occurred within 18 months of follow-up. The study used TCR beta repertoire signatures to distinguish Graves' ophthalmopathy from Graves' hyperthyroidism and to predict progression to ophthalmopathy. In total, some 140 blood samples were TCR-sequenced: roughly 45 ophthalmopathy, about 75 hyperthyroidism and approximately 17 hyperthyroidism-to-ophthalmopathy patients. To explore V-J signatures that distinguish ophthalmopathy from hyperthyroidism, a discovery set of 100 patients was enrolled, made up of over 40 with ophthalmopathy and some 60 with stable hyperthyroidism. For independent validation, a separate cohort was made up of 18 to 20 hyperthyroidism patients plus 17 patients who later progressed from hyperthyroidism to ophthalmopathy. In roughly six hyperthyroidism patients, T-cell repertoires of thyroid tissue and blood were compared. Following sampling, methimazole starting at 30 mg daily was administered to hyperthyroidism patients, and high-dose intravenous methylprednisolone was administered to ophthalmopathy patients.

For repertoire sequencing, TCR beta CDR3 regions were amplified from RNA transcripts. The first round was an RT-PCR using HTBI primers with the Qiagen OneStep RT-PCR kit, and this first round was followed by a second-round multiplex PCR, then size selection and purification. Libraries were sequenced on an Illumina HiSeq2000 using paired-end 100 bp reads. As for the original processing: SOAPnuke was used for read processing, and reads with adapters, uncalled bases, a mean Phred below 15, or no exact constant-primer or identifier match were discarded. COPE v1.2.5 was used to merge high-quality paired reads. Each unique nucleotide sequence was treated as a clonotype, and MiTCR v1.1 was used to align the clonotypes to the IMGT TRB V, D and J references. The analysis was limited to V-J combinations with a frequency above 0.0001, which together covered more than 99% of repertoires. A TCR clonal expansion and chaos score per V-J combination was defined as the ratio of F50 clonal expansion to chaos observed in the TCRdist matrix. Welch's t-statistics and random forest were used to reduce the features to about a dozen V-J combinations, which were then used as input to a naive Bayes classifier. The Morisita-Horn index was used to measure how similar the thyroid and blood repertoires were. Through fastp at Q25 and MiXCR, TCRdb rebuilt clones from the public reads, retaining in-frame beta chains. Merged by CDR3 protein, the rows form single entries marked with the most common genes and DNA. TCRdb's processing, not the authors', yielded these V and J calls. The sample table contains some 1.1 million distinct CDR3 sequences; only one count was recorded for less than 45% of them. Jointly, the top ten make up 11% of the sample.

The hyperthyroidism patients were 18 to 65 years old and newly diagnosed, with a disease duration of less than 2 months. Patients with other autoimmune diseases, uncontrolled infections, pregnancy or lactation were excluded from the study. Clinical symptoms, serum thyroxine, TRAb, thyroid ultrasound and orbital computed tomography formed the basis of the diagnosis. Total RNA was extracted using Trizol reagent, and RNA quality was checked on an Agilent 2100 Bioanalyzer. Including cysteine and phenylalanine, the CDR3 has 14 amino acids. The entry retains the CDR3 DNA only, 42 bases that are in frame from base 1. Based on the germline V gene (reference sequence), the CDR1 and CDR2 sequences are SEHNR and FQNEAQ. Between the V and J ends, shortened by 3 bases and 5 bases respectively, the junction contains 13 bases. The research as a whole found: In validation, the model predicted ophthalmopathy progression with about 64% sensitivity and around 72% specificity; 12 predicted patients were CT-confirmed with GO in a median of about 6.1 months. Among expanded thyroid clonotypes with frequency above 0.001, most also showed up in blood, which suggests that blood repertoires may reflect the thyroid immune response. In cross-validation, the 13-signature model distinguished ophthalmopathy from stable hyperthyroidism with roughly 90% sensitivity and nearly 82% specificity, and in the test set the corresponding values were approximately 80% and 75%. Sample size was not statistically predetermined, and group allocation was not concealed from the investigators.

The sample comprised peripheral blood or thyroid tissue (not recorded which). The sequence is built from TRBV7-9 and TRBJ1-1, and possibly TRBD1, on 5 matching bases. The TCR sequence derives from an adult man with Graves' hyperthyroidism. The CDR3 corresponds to CASSLSGITTEAFF. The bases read TGTGCCAGCAGCTTGTCAGGGATCACAACTGAAGCTTTCTTT.